This T cell receptor beta chain was found in a study of blood T cell repertoires in COVID-19. Study summary: Researchers got acute and convalescent COVID-19 samples from the United States, Italy and Spain.

The ends were cut back, 4 bases at V and 3 bases at J, with 8 bases in the middle. CDR3 length: 13 residues. Germline assignment: CDR1 WNHNN and CDR2 SYGVQD (reference sequence). Per the authors' pipeline: Researchers report that nucleated cell counts were estimated from reference gene primer amplification. Generated by immunoSEQ multiplex PCR, the TCRdb table keeps only in-frame clones and is missing some. Clone size and the V and J calls come from that table; the DNA yielded D and trimming. Counted here are under 350,000 clones, 85% to 90% occurring once; the ten biggest clones make up about 5%. The V and J genes are TRBV10-1 and TRBJ2-3; a weak D match, TRBD1 (5 bases). The receptor was derived from a man in his forties with acute or convalescent COVID-19. What was sequenced was peripheral blood. The CDR3 DNA follows: TGCGCCAGCAGTGGGGGCCGGACAGATACGCAGTATTTT. The encoded protein is CASSGGRTDTQYF.